These 12 T cell receptor beta chains were sequenced from one sample in a study of beta chain features in type 1 diabetes. Since all of the isolated RNA was reverse transcribed, expressed TCRB transcripts were what got sequenced. Data came from immunoSEQ multiplex PCR; TCRdb stores just in-frame clones and leaves some out. In the table there are some 400,000 clones, around 16% of which are singletons. Sequenced input: naive CD4+ T cells from blood. Source of these receptors: a woman between 18 and 30 years old in good health.

The CDR3 loop reads CSVPGQPIYTQYF. For the CDR3, the DNA is TGCAGCGTACCGGGACAACCCATATATACGCAGTATTTT. This chain uses TRBV29-1 with TRBJ2-3; D might be TRBD1 (6 bases). Germline V CDR1 and CDR2: SQVTM, ANQGSEA. This CDR3 has 13 residues. V gave up 6 bases and J gave up 7 bases, with 17 bases separating them.

This clone showed up just a few times. The rearrangement uses TRBV6-5 and TRBJ2-7; 7 nucleotides align to TRBD2. Germline loops: CDR1 MNHEY, CDR2 SVGAGI. With V trimmed by 6 bases and J by 3 bases, 5 bases remained unmatched. The CDR3 is 13 amino acids. The CDR3 DNA reads as TGTGCCAGCAGAGGGACTACCGACTACGAGCAGTACTTC. Residues: CASRGTTDYEQYF.

Details on this clone: This sample includes further DNA sequences coding for the same CDR3. The chain uses TRBV5-1 and TRBJ1-5; D remains ambiguous. The CDR3 extends over 14 amino acids. Between the trimmed V and J ends, which lost 1 base and 4 bases, there was a span of 9 bases. Germline V lookup: CDR1 SGHRS, CDR2 YFSETQ. The CDR3 DNA follows: TGCGCCAGCAGCTTGAGAGAGGGAAATCAGCCCCAGCATTTT. Protein product: CASSLREGNQPQHF.

This clone has a handful of counts. J is TRBJ1-2 and V is TRBV5-4; 11 bases match TRBD1. V shed 4 bases and J 4 bases; nucleotides not matched to a gene: 3. Germline V gene data show CDR1 as SGHNT and CDR2 as YYREEE (reference sequence). There are 14 residues in the CDR3. The CDR3, as DNA: TGTGCCAGCAGCGCGGGACAGGGGGGCTATGGCTACACCTTC. This encodes CASSAGQGGYGYTF.

This clone has just a few counts. This chain connects TRBV6-5 to TRBJ2-2; TRBD1 is a possible D gene (6 bases). There are 11 residues in the CDR3. From germline, CDR1 is MNHEY and CDR2 SVGAGI. The CDR3 region has the DNA TGTGGGGTCAGGGGCCCCGGGGAGCTGTTTTTT. It specifies CGVRGPGELFF.

This clone was recorded a few times. The chain couples TRBV7-2 to TRBJ2-5, with D possibly being TRBD1 (6 bases). Germline CDR1 is SGHTA and CDR2 is FQGNSA. The CDR3 totals 14 residues. Trimming shortened V by 5 bases and J by 2 bases, and 12 bases separated the two germline ends. The CDR3 sequence is CASSRTGIQETQYF. CDR3 nucleotides: TGTGCCAGCAGCCGTACAGGGATTCAAGAGACCCAGTACTTC.

This clone was seen only a few times. The chain uses TRBV6-5 and TRBJ1-2; D is undetermined. The length of the CDR3 is 15 residues. Germline V gene lookup returns CDR1 MNHEY and CDR2 SVGAGI. Trimming removed 2 bases from V and 5 bases from J, with 15 bases in between. CDR3 nucleotide sequence: TGTGCCAGCAGTTACGGGTCAGGAAATCGATATGGCTACACCTTC. This translates into CASSYGSGNRYGYTF.

On this clone: Other nucleotide sequences in the sample specify the same CDR3. The chain employs TRBV18 and TRBJ2-1; 13 nucleotides match TRBD2. The trim removed 4 bases at V and 7 bases at J, leaving 4 bases unmatched. The CDR3 loop spans 15 amino acids. Germline V gene data show CDR1 as KGHSH and CDR2 as LQKENI. The CDR3: CASSQGLAGANEQFF. The CDR3, as DNA: TGTGCCAGCTCACAAGGACTAGCGGGAGCTAATGAGCAGTTCTTC.

This clone was seen a few times. CDR3 sequence reads: CASSLAGITGELFF. DNA for the CDR3: TGTGCCAGCAGCTTGGCGGGGATCACCGGGGAGCTGTTTTTT. This chain uses TRBV5-4 with TRBJ2-2; D may be TRBD2 (5 bases). The CDR3 covers 14 residues. Germline loops: CDR1 SGHNT, CDR2 YYREEE (reference sequence). Trimming removed 0 bases at V and 4 bases at J, with 7 bases between.

This clone has more than one count but fewer than ten. V usage is TRBV9 and J usage is TRBJ2-5; 10 bases match TRBD2. Germline CDR1 and CDR2: SGDLS and YYNGEE. The CDR3 is 15 amino acids. After removal of 0 bases from V and 5 bases from J, the junction contained 4 bases not matched to a gene. The DNA for the CDR3 is TGTGCCAGCAGCGTAGTGCTAGCGGGAGAGGAGACCCAGTACTTC. Its translation: CASSVVLAGEETQYF.

The CDR3 loop reads CASSKATGQGACQPQHF. CDR3 sequence (DNA): TGTGCCAGCAGCAAAGCTACGGGACAGGGAGCATGTCAGCCCCAGCATTTT. This chain links TRBV21-1 with TRBJ1-5; the D call in the table, TRBD1, was not verified against the DNA. TRBV21-1 is listed as a pseudogene. The CDR3 has 17 amino acids.

This chain joins TRBV7-2 and TRBJ2-4, with a tentative D call TRBD1 (5 bases). The CDR3 extends over 14 amino acids. Germline values: CDR1 SGHTA, CDR2 FQGNSA. V gave up 2 bases and J gave up 3 bases, with 8 bases separating them. CDR3 DNA sequence: TGTGCCAGCAGCTTAATTCAGGGCAAAAACATTCAGTACTTC. Its translation: CASSLIQGKNIQYF.